This paragraph covers one TCR beta chain sequence. Its antigen is still unknown. This specimen comes from a study of CD8+CD57+ T cells in acquired aplastic anemia. Study-level background: Isolated CD4+ and CD8+ cells, once sorted, yielded DNA averaging about 3 ug. Findings and caveats of the study: Researchers report that 25 to 35 CD8+ CDR3 sequences appeared in both patients and controls.

Selection for sequencing was limited to patients who had shown CD8+CD57+ cell expansion by flow cytometry. At blood sampling, none of the patients had yet received therapy. The study profiled TCR beta VDJ and CDR3 using genomic DNA as template. TCRdb re-called the reads with MiXCR, one entry per CDR3 protein. The table has around 290,000 distinct CDR3 sequences, approximately 58% seen once. The sample taken for sequencing was sorted CD4+, CD8+, or CD8+CD57+ T cells (not recorded which) from PBMCs. The sequence derives from a human donor with aplastic anemia.

The CDR3 loop is CASSLEGGNTDTQYF. The CDR3 nucleotides are TGTGCCAGCAGCTTAGAAGGGGGGAACACTGATACGCAGTATTTT. The chain has TRBV11-3 and TRBJ2-3, with D perhaps given as TRBD1 or TRBD2 (6 bases each). The CDR3 has 15 amino acids. Germline CDR1 reads SGHNT; CDR2 reads YENEEA. Trimming shortened V by 0 bases and J by 6 bases, and 13 bases separated the two germline ends.